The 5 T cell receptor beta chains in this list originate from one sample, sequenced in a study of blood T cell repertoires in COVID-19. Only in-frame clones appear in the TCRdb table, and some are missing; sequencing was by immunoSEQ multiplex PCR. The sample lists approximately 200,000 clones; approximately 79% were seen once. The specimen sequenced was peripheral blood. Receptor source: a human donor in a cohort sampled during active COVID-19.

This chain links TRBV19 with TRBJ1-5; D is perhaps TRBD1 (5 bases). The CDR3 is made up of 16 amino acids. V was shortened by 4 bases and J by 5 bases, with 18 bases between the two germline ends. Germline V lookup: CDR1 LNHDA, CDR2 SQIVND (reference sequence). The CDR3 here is CASSNPGPVGDQPQHF. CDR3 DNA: TGTGCCAGTAGTAACCCAGGGCCGGTAGGAGATCAGCCCCAGCATTTT.

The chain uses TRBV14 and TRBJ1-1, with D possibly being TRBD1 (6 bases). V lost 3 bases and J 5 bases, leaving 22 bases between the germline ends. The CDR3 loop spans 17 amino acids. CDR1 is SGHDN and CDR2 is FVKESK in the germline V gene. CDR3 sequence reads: CASSQGAQTPRYTEAFF. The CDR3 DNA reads TGTGCCAGCAGCCAGGGGGCCCAGACACCTCGGTATACTGAAGCTTTCTTT.

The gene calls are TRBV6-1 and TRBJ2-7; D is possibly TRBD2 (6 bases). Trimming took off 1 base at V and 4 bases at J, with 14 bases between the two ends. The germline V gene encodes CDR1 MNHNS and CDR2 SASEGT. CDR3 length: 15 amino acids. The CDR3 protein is CASSEVVGGSYEQYF. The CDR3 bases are TGTGCCAGCAGTGAAGTGGTCGGAGGGTCGTACGAGCAGTACTTC.

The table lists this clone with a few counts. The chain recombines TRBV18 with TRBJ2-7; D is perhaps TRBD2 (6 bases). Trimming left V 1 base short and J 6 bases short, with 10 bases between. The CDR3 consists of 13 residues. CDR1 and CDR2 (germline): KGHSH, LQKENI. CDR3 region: CASSPLAAAEQYF. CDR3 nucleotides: TGTGCCAGCTCACCACTAGCGGCGGCCGAGCAGTACTTC.

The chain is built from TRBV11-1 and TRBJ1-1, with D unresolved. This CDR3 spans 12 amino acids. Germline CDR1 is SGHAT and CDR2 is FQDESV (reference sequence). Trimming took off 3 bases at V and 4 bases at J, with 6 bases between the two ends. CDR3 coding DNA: TGTGCCAGCAGCTTCGAGGGCACTGAAGCTTTCTTT. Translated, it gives CASSFEGTEAFF.